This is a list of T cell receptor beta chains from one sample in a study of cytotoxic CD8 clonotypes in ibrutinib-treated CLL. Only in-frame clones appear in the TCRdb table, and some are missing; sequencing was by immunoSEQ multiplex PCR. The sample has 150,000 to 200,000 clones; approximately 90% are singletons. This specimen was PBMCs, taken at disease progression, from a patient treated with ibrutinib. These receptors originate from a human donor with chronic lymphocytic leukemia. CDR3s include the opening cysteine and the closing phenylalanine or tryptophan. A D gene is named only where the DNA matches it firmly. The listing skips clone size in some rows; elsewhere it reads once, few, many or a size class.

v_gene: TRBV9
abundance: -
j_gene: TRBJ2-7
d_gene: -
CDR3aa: CASSVGGAISYEQYF
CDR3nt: TGTGCCAGCAGCGTAGGGGGTGCGATCTCCTACGAGCAGTACTTC

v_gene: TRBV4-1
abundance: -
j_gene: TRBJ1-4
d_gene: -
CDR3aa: CASSQPPAGTNEKLFF
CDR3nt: TGCGCCAGCAGCCAGCCACCAGCCGGTACTAATGAAAAACTGTTTTTT

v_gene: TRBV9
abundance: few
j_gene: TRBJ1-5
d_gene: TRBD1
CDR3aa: CASSYGQGFGQPQHF
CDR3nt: TGTGCCAGCAGCTATGGACAGGGCTTCGGTCAGCCCCAGCATTTT

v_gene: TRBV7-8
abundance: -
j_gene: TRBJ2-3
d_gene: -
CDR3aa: CASSPRRQRLVPTDTQYF
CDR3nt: TGTGCCAGCAGCCCCCGACGCCAAAGACTAGTCCCCACAGATACGCAGTATTTT

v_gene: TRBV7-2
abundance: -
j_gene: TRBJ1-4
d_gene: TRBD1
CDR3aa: CASSQTTGGVEKLFF
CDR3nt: TGTGCCAGCAGCCAAACGACAGGGGGTGTTGAAAAACTGTTTTTT

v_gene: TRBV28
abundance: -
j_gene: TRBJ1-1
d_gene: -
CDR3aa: CASSLHGIPTEAFF
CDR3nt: TGTGCCAGCAGTTTACATGGGATCCCCACTGAAGCTTTCTTT

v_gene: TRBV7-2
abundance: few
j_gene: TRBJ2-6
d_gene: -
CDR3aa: CASSLGLSGANVLTF
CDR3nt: TGTGCCAGCAGCTTAGGTCTATCTGGGGCCAACGTCCTGACTTTC

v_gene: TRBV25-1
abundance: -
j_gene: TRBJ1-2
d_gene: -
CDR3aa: CASSLGGTPSNYGYTF
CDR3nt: TGTGCCAGCAGCTTAGGCGGGACACCTAGTAACTATGGCTACACCTTC

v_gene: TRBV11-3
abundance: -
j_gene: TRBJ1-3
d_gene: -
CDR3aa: CASDDGTDSGNTIYF
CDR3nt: TGTGCCTCCGACGACGGGACCGACTCTGGAAACACCATATATTTT

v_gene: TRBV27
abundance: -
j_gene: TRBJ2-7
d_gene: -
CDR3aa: CASLGSSYEQYF
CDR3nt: TGTGCCAGCTTGGGGAGCTCCTACGAGCAGTACTTC

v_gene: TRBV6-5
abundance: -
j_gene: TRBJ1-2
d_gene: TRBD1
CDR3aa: CASSRIDRDYGYTF
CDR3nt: TGTGCCAGCAGTCGCATCGACAGGGACTATGGCTACACCTTC

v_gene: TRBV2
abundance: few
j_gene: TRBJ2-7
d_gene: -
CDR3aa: CASSYSSYEQYF
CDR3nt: TGTGCCAGTAGTTATAGCTCCTACGAGCAGTACTTC

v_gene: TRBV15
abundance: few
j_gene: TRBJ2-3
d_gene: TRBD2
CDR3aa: CATSRPGGRDKDTQYF
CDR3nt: TGTGCCACCAGCAGACCGGGGGGGAGGGACAAAGATACGCAGTATTTT

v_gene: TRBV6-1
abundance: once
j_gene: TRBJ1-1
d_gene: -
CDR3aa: CASSEGGHRIEAFF
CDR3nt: TGTGCCAGCAGTGAAGGGGGACATCGGATTGAAGCTTTCTTT

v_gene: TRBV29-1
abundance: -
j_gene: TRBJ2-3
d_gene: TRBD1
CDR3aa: CSINVGQGVPSTDTQYF
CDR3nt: TGCAGCATCAATGTCGGACAGGGGGTGCCTAGCACAGATACGCAGTATTTT

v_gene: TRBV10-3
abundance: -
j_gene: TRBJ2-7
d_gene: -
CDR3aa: CAAGEQNYEQYF
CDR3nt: TGTGCCGCCGGGGAACAAAACTACGAGCAGTACTTC

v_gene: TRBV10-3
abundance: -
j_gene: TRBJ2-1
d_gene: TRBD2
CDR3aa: CAISTTSGRAEEQFF
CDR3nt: TGTGCCATCAGCACGACTAGCGGGAGAGCTGAGGAGCAGTTCTTC

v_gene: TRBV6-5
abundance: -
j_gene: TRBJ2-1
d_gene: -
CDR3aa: CASSYGAGGRGDEQFF
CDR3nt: TGTGCCAGCAGTTACGGGGCTGGAGGGAGAGGCGATGAGCAGTTCTTC

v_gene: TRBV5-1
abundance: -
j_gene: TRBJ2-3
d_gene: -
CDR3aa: CASSLSTSTGDTQYF
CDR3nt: TGCGCCAGCAGCTTATCAACCTCCACGGGGGATACGCAGTATTTT

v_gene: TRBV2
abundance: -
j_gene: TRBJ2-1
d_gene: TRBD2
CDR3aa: CASGRREGYNEQFF
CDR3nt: TGTGCCAGCGGCCGGCGGGAGGGATACAATGAGCAGTTCTTC

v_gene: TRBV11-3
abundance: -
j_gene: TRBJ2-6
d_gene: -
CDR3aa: CASGGGVGANVLTF
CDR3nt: TGTGCCAGCGGCGGTGGGGTTGGGGCCAACGTCCTGACTTTC

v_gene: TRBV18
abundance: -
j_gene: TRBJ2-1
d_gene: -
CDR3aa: CASSPGAQPVDYNEQFF
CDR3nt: TGTGCCAGCTCACCGGGTGCCCAGCCCGTGGACTACAATGAGCAGTTCTTC

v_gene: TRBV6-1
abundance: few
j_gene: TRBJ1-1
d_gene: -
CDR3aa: CASSENSPEAFF
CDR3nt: TGTGCCAGCAGTGAAAACTCGCCTGAAGCTTTCTTT

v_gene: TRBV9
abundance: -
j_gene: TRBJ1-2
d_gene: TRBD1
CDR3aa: CASSNTGTGNLVYGYTF
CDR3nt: TGTGCCAGCAGCAACACCGGGACAGGGAATTTGGTCTATGGCTACACCTTC

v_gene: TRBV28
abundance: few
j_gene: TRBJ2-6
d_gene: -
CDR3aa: CATRLQGAGANVLTF
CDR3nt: TGTGCCACCCGGCTCCAAGGGGCTGGGGCCAACGTCCTGACTTTC

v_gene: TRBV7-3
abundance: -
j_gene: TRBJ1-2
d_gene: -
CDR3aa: CASRRDLSYGYTF
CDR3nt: TGTGCCAGCAGACGAGACCTGAGCTATGGCTACACCTTC

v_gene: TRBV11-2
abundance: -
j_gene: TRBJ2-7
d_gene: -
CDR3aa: CASSLGSNSYEQYF
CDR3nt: TGTGCCAGCAGCTTAGGCAGTAACTCCTACGAGCAGTACTTC

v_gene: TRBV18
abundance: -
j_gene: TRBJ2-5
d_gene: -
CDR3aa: CASSPLGGHNQETQYF
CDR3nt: TGTGCCAGCTCACCACTAGGGGGGCACAATCAAGAGACCCAGTACTTC

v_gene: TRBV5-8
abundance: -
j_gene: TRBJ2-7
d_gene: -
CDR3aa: CASSNYREVQYF
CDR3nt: TGTGCCAGCAGCAACTACAGGGAGGTGCAGTACTTC

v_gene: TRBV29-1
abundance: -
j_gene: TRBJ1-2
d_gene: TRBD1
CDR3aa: CSVSFRKEGAGYGYTF
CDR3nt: TGCAGCGTTTCTTTTCGGAAAGAGGGGGCTGGATATGGCTACACCTTC

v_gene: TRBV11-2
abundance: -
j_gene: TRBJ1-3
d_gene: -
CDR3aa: CASSSSSGNTIYF
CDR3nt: TGTGCCAGCAGCTCCAGCTCTGGAAACACCATATATTTT

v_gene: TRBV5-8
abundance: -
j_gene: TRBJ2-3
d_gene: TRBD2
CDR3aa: CASSRRGLAGVWSTDTQYF
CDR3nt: TGTGCCAGCAGCAGGAGGGGGCTAGCGGGAGTGTGGAGCACAGATACGCAGTATTTT

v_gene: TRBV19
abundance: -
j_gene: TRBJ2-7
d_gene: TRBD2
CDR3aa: CASSSFSLAGSYEQYF
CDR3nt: TGTGCCAGTAGTAGTTTCTCCCTAGCGGGGTCCTACGAGCAGTACTTC

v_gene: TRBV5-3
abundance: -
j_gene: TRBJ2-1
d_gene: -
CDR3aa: CARSYGGRPSSYNEQFF
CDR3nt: TGTGCCAGAAGCTACGGAGGGAGGCCCAGCTCCTACAATGAGCAGTTCTTC

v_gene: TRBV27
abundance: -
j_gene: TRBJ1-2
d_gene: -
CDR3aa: CASSSAGAGYGYTF
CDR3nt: TGTGCCAGCAGTAGCGCGGGGGCGGGCTATGGCTACACCTTC